This TCR beta chain was sequenced during a study of T cell responses to AZD1222 COVID-19 vaccine. This table comes from immunoSEQ multiplex PCR, and its TCRdb copy is limited to in-frame clones, with some not included. This sample has around 120,000 clones, with 92% found just once. Notes on this clone: Its target is not known.

V lost 7 bases, J lost 6 bases, and 16 bases lay in between. This CDR3 has 15 residues. The germline gives CDR1 MDHEN, CDR2 SYDVKM. Study results and caveats: Nearly half of the spike-specific TCRs reportedly recognize variant regions that carry no mutations.

This clonotype was obtained from an adult who received the AZD1222 COVID-19 vaccine. The source material was peripheral blood, sampled 28 days after the second AZD1222 dose. The rearrangement links TRBV28 to TRBJ1-6, with D maybe TRBD1 (5 bases). In nucleotides, the CDR3 is TGTGCCAGCACCCTCGGTTCAGGGAGTAATTCACCCCTCCACTTT. Translating gives CASTLGSGSNSPLHF.